This T cell receptor beta chain was retrieved from a study of cytomegalovirus exposure and HLA in healthy donors (dated by TCRdb to 2016 to 2017). Notes on the research overall: An earlier analysis of approximately 640 of the donors reported 250 to 350 Gb of sequence data and some 120 million unique TCR beta sequences from 150 million to 200 million T cells. In an earlier analysis of roughly 600 of the donors, high-throughput TCR beta sequencing was used to judge whether each TCR beta V gene segment behaved as functional or pseudogenic. Among around 400 genotyped donors of the cohort, an average of approximately 250,000 unique TCR beta nucleotide sequences were sequenced per donor, 15% to 20% of them non-productive. In a later genetic analysis, genome-wide SNP genotypes for about three fifths of the 666 donors were used, and that subset was treated as a discovery cohort. Among the roughly 370 genotyped donors, around 81% belonged to the genetic ancestry cluster associated with self-reported Caucasian donors. An early release covering roughly 640 HLA-typed donors comprised about 300 gigabases of sequencing data and around 85 million unique TCR sequences. A handful of DR-DQ haplotypes were handled as single units for association and clustering because linkage in the cohort was strong. Donor age, sex, ethnicity and CMV serostatus were compiled alongside the repertoire data. The T cell repertoires of some 700 subjects were profiled by immunosequencing and related to cytomegalovirus serostatus. The later analysis used no new phenotypic data to find candidate immune exposures, relying instead on TCR beta sequences and their occurrence across donors. High-throughput TCR immunosequencing, statistical association of individual TCRs with disease status, and machine learning were combined to predict cytomegalovirus infection status. Typing coverage varied by locus: roughly 629-640 donors for A, B, C, DRB1 and DQB1; approximately 520 for DQA1; over 600 for DPA1; more than 450 for DPB1. The aim of the study was to test whether cataloging public T cell receptors could identify signatures of past pathogen exposure. Every repertoire in the discovery cohort had been generated on one and the same sequencing platform. HLA typing covered class I and class II loci at four-digit resolution. In addition to the first cohort of around 670 subjects, a separate validation cohort of some 120 different subjects was used. A later analysis re-analyzed previously published TCR beta repertoires from about 600 donors and added high-resolution HLA genotyping to study TCR occurrence patterns.

Turning to this clone: It has no known antigen specificity. Per-base qualities were not stored, and no clone one base away is much larger.

Library preparation used the immunoSEQ multiplex PCR assay. A mixture of 60 forward primers for TCR Vbeta segments and 13 reverse primers for TCR Jbeta segments was used in the multiplex PCR. Amplification of the CDR3 region of rearranged TCR beta genes was performed with a multiplex PCR assay on genomic DNA. The Illumina HiSeq System was used to sequence the amplified TCR beta libraries as 87-base-pair reads. The authors' pipeline ran thus. A later analysis counted about 80 million unique TCR beta chains across the 700 or so repertoires, and 10 million to 11 million of these chains were shared by at least two donors. Raw reads were error-corrected and collapsed into unique sequences with a nearest-neighbor algorithm that merged closely related sequences to remove PCR and sequencing errors. Alignment of CDR3 sequences to IMGT reference sequences was used to assign V, D and J gene segments. For a sequence to be retained, a match of at least six nucleotides to both a V gene segment and a J gene segment was required. Rearrangements were classified as productive when the CDR3 lacked stop codons and remained in frame with V and J, and all other rearrangements were classified as non-productive. CDR3 was defined according to IMGT convention as the region running from the second conserved V-encoded cysteine to the conserved J-encoded phenylalanine. The earlier analysis of 587 of the donors excluded sequences that lacked an unambiguous match to a single V gene segment. An earlier analysis of 550 to 650 of the donors classified V segments as functional when productive rearrangements were above 56.7% and as segregating when the standard deviation between donors was above 5%. A statistical classification framework was built to diagnose cytomegalovirus status from the catalog of TCR beta chain sequences. A later analysis assigned V and J genes by comparing TCR nucleotide sequences with IMGT/GENE-DB human TR gene sequences. Using the TCRdist pipeline, a later analysis assigned CDR3 sequences along with most-parsimonious VDJ recombination scenarios. A later analysis defined each TCR beta chain by its CDR3 amino acid sequence plus V-gene family, and excluded reads lacking a unique V-gene family. As a way to deal with suspected cross-contamination and a sequencing artifact, a later analysis dropped more than 500 nucleotide sequences that were highly shared and had low generation probability. In a later analysis, a clonal expansion index for each public chain was calculated from normalized within-repertoire ranks of inferred template counts. In a later analysis, generation probabilities were computed using a VDJ recombination model fitted to out-of-frame rearrangements, and the results were checked against IGoR. Hypergeometric tests were used in a later analysis to score TCR-TCR, TCR-HLA and TCR-CMV co-occurrence, with a repertoire-size bias correction applied to the TCR pairs. To estimate false discovery rates, a later analysis permuted the HLA or CMV assignments 20 times. In a later analysis, co-occurring TCRs were grouped using DBSCAN, and TCRdist sequence similarity was added for clustering within HLA-allele-positive subsets. Repertoires with fewer than 30,000 or more than 120,000 public chains were left out of co-occurrence clustering, as were about five repertoires with anomalous nucleotide sharing. Here the immuneACCESS table is served through TCRdb, limited to in-frame sequences with V and J called. Missing clones are a known gap in these copies; in checked studies unresolved V genes cover under half, and the rest lacks a known reason. The V and J calls and clone size were taken over from that table, and D and trimming were inferred from the DNA. This sample holds about 210,000 clones; around 83% were observed only once. Clones ranked in the top ten supply about 0.22% of the sample.

CDR1 is given as SGHVS and CDR2 as FQNEAQ, both from the germline V gene. Germline trimming amounts to 4 bases on V and 8 bases on J, with 5 as the count of junction bases outside the gene matches. From cysteine to phenylalanine, the CDR3 is 14 amino acids long. The kept DNA is CDR3 alone, 42 bases in frame from the first base. The cohort consisted of approximately 690 healthy bone marrow donors. Cohort members were all nominally healthy when sampled, although unrecorded immune exposures were likely present. The donor was CMV seronegative and was included in the group of 352 seronegative cohort members. A peripheral blood sample was provided by each donor, and peripheral blood mononuclear cells were used for TCR beta sequencing. The Qiagen DNeasy Blood Extraction Kit was used to extract genomic DNA from the blood cell samples. The paper's findings and limits, for the study overall: Across donors, most TCR sequences were observed very rarely, whereas some public TCRs were present in many individuals. An association between a missense DCLRE1C variant and V-gene and J-gene trimming of TCR beta chains was found in a later genetic analysis and replicated in an independent cohort. A later analysis reported that several top co-occurrence clusters appeared linked to parvovirus B19, influenza, CMV and Epstein-Barr virus. Correlated functional status among segregating V segments might be attributable to linkage disequilibrium, but an unknown experimental factor could not be ruled out. The authors suggested that the approach could potentially be generalized to other disease states and immunological phenotypes. Strong co-occurrence of HLA alleles, especially DR and DQ, made assigning TCR associations to individual alleles difficult. In a later analysis, HLA-associated TCR beta chains were found to be more clonally expanded and to have lower generation probabilities than equally common non-associated chains. Sequencing depth was assumed to be roughly uniform across donors in the presence/absence analyses, though that assumption may not hold. The study gave a list of under 200 TCR beta chains associated with cytomegalovirus. In both the original and validation cohorts, the classifier was reported to diagnose cytomegalovirus status with high specificity and sensitivity. According to a later analysis, TCR association rates differed among HLA loci, with DRB1 alleles showing the most associated TCRs and HLA-C alleles showing the fewest. According to a later genetic analysis, donors in an Asian-associated ancestry cluster had fewer N-insertions in productive TCRs than the approximately 650-donor mean. Some IMGT-functional V segments, including TRBV6-2 and TRBV6-3, could not be told apart with the 87-base-pair reads, so those segments were excluded. A further reported finding was that TCR beta sequences accurately predicted the HLA-A and HLA-B alleles for most subjects in the first cohort. Broadly in line with IMGT annotations, most TCR beta V segments showed up in productive rearrangements about 87% or about 30% of the time in an earlier analysis of around 550 of the donors. Because some donors lacked HLA typing at each locus, the association tests relied only on the typed subset. According to a later analysis, most CMV-associated TCR beta chains appeared to be HLA-restricted, and the HLA associations seemed to be driven largely by CMV exposure. For the cohort, immune exposure information was limited to CMV serostatus. A later analysis associated 17,000 or so TCR beta sequences with specific HLA alleles at a false discovery rate of 0.05. The earlier analysis of nearly 600 of the donors excluded some 15 rarely observed V segments, including chromosome 9 orphons, because counts were too low. A cluster of highly shared sequence variants was judged likely to represent a technical artifact of the sequencing pipeline. In vitro tests confirmed that three of the cytomegalovirus-associated TCR beta chains recognize cytomegalovirus antigens. In this cohort, only TCR beta chains were sequenced, and detectable features were limited by the absence of alpha or paired-chain data.

Sequenced sample: PBMCs. The chain was built from TRBV7-8 and TRBJ2-3; the central 11 bases match TRBD2. This receptor was taken from a girl aged 2-10 years in good health and CMV-seronegative. This receptor has the CDR3 CASSYSGGAVTQYF. The nucleotides are TGTGCCAGCAGCTATAGCGGGGGGGCAGTTACGCAGTATTTT.